The 5 T cell receptor beta chains given below trace back to one sample, sequenced in a study of identical twins' blood T cells. TCRdb redid the calling of the 5' RACE reads with MiXCR, one entry per CDR3 protein. The repertoire holds 400,000 or so distinct CDR3 sequences, with approximately 30% as singletons. The sample was PBMCs. The receptors originated from a woman aged 18 to 55 in good health.

This clonotype was seen a few times. This chain connects TRBV6-1 to TRBJ1-1; TRBD1 is a possible D gene (5 bases). Trimming removed 4 bases from V and 1 base from J, with 10 bases in between. The CDR3 runs 14 residues. Germline-derived CDR1 and CDR2 are MNHNS and SASEGT. CDR3 nucleotides: TGTGCCAGCAGTGGGGGACGGGAGAACACTGAAGCTTTCTTT. It codes for CASSGGRENTEAFF.

In nucleotides, the CDR3 is TGTGCCAGCAGCTTAGCCTACCTAGGACACTCCTACGAGCAGTACTTC. As protein: CASSLAYLGHSYEQYF. The chain employs TRBV7-9 and TRBJ2-7, with D possibly being TRBD1 (5 bases). This CDR3 region has 16 residues. V was pared by 0 bases and J by 0 bases, with 12 bases between. The germline CDR1 and CDR2 sequences are SEHNR and FQNEAQ (reference sequence).

A single count supports this clonotype. A much larger clone sits a single nucleotide away, making a read error possible. The V call is TRBV20-1, the J call TRBJ2-2, with D unclear. The germline V gene has CDR1 DFQATT and CDR2 SNEGSKA (reference sequence). The CDR3 is made up of 12 amino acids. Deletions cut 0 bases from V and 2 bases from J, with 1 base between. The CDR3 nucleotides are TGCAGTGCTAGAGACAACACCGGGGAGCTGTTTTTT. This translates into CSARDNTGELFF.

The V and J genes are TRBV11-2 and TRBJ1-4; no definite D call. The CDR3 length is 13 residues. CDR1 and CDR2 (germline): SGHAT, FQNNGV. Trimming left V 1 base short and J 8 bases short, with 8 bases between. For the CDR3, the DNA is TGTGCCAGCAGCTTAGCGGTCGCCGAAAAACTGTTTTTT. Translated, it gives CASSLAVAEKLFF.

This clonotype was seen more than once but under ten times. The chain carries TRBV6-6 and TRBJ1-2, with D uncertain. This CDR3 is 11 amino acids long. V lost 6 bases and J 7 bases, leaving 9 bases between the germline ends. Germline V gene lookup returns CDR1 MNHNY and CDR2 SVGAGI (reference sequence). In DNA, the CDR3 is TGTGCCAGCAGCCTCGCTCGTGGCTACACCTTC. It codes for CASSLARGYTF.